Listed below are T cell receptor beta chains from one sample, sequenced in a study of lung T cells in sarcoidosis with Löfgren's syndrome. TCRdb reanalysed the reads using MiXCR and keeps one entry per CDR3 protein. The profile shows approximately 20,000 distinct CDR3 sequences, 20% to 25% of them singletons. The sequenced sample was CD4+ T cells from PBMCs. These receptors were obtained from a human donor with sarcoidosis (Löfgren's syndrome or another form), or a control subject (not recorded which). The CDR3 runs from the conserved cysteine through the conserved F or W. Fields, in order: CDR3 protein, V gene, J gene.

CASSSGGGTNTEAFF	TRBV11-3	TRBJ1-1
CASSHPRRGGGEQYF	TRBV19	TRBJ2-7
CASSALGGLHYGYTF	TRBV3-1	TRBJ1-2
CSASTDRGSSEQFF	TRBV20-1	TRBJ2-1
CASSWTSANEQFF	TRBV27	TRBJ2-1
CASSFRGLNYGYTF	TRBV27	TRBJ1-2
CASSYGRGITDTQYF	TRBV6-2/TRBV6-3	TRBJ2-3
CASSPPGLGTYEQYF	TRBV28	TRBJ2-7
CAMGTASYEQYF	TRBV10-3	TRBJ2-7
CASSRQTGGASAFF	TRBV28	TRBJ1-1
CASSLSRLGEAFF	TRBV28	TRBJ1-1
CASSQDRASYNEQFF	TRBV4-3	TRBJ2-1
CASSYPRRDIEAFF	TRBV6-2/TRBV6-3	TRBJ1-1
CSVGQGVAAFF	TRBV29-1	TRBJ1-1
CASSVISGRSHEQFF	TRBV10-2	TRBJ2-1
CASSEEIRYSYNEQFF	TRBV2	TRBJ2-1